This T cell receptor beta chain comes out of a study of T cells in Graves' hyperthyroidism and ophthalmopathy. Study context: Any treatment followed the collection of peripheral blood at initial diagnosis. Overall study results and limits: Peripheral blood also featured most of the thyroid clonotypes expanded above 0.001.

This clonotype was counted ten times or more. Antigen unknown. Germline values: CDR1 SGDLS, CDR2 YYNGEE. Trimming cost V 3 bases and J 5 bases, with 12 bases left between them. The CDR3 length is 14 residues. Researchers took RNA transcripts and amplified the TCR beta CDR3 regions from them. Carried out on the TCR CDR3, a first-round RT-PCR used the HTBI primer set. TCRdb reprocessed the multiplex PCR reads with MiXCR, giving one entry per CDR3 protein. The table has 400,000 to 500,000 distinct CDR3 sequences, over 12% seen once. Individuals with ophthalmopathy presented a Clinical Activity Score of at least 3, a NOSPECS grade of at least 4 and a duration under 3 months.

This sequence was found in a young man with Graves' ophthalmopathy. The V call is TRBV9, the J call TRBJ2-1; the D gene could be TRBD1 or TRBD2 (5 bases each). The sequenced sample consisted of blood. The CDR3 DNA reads TGTGCCAGCAGCGATCCCGGGACCGACAATGAGCAGTTCTTC. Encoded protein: CASSDPGTDNEQFF.